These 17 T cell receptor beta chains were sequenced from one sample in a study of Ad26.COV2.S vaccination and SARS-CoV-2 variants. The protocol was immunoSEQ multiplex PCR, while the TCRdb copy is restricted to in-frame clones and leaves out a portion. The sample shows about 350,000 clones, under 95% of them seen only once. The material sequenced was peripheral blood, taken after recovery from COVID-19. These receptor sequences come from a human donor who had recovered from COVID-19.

The CDR3 protein is CASSELRTPNTYEQYF. The CDR3 DNA sequence: TGTGCCAGCAGTGAGCTTAGGACACCCAACACCTACGAGCAGTACTTC. The chain joins TRBV2 to TRBJ2-7; maybe TRBD1 (5 bases). Germline CDR1 and CDR2: SNHLY and FYNNEI. The CDR3 length is 16 residues. Trimming took off 3 bases at V and 2 bases at J, with 17 bases between the two ends.

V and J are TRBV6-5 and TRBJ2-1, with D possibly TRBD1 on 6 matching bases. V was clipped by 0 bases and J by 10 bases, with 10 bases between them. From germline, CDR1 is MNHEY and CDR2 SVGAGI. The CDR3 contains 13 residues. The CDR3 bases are TGTGCCAGCAGTTACTCGAGACAGGTCGAGCAGTTCTTC. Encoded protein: CASSYSRQVEQFF.

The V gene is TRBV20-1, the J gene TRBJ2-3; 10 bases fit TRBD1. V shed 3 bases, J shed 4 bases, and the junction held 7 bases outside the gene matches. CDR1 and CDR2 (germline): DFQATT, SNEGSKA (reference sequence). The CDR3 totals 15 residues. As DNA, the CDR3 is TGCAGTGCTAGTCGCGACAGGGGGCGCGCAGATACGCAGTATTTT. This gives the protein CSASRDRGRADTQYF.

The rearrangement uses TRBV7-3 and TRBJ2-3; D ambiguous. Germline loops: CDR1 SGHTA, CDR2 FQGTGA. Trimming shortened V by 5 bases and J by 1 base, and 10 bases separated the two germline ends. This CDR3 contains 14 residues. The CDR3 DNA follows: TGTGCCAGCAGCCCGGCTGCCGGCACAGATACGCAGTATTTT. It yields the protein CASSPAAGTDTQYF.

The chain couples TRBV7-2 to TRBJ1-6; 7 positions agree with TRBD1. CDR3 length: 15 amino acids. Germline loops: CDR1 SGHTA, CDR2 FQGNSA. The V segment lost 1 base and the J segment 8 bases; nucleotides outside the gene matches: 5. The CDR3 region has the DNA TGTGCCAGCAGCTTAGAGGACAGGACTTATTCACCCCTCCACTTT. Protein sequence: CASSLEDRTYSPLHF. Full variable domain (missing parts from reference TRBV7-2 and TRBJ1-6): GAGVSQSPSNKVTEKGKDVELRCDPISGHTALYWYRQSLGQGLEFLIYFQGNSAPDKSGLPSDRFSAERTGGSVSTLTIQRTQQEDSAVYLCASSLEDRTYSPLHFGNGTRLTVT.

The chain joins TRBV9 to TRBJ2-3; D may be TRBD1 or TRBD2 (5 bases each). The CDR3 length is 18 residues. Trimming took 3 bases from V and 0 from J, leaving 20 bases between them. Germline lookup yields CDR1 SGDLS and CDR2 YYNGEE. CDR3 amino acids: CASSDLGPLPTSTDTQYF. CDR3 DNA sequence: TGTGCCAGCAGCGACCTGGGACCTTTACCAACTAGCACAGATACGCAGTATTTT.

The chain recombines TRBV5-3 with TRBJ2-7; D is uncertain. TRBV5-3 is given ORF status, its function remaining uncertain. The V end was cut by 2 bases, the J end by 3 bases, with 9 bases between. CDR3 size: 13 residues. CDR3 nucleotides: TGTGCCAGAAGCTTCCGCCTTGGCTACGAGCAGTACTTC. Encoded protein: CARSFRLGYEQYF.

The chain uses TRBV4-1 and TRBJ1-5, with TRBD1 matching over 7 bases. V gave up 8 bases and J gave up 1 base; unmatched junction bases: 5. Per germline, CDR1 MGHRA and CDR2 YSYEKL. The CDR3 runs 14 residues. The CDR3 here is CASDEGASNQPQHF. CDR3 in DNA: TGCGCCAGCGACGAGGGGGCAAGCAATCAGCCCCAGCATTTT.

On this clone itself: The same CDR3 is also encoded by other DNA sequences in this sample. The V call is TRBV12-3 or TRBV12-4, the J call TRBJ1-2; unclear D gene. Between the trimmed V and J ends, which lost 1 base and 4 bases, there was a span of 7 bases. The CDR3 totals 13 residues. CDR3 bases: TGTGCCAGCAGTTTAGGGCAGGTCTATGGCTACACCTTC. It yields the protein CASSLGQVYGYTF.

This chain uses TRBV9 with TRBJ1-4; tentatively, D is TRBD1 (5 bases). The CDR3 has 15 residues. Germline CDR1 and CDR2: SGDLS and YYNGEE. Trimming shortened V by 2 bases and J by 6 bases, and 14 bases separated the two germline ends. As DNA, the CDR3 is TGTGCCAGCAGCGTGGTGGGGCAGCAATATGAAAAACTGTTTTTT. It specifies CASSVVGQQYEKLFF.

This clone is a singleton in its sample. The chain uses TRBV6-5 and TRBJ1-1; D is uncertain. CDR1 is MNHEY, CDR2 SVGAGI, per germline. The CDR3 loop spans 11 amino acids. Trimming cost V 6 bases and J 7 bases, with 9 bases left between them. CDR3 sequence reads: CASSAPLEAFF. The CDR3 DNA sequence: TGTGCCAGCAGCGCGCCCCTTGAAGCTTTCTTT.

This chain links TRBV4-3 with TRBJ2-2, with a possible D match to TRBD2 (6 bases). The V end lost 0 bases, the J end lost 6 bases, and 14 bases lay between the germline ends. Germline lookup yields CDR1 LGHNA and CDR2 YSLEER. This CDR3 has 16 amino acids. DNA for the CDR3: TGCGCCAGCAGCCAAGATCCCGCGGGGCTGTCCGGGGAGCTGTTTTTT. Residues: CASSQDPAGLSGELFF.

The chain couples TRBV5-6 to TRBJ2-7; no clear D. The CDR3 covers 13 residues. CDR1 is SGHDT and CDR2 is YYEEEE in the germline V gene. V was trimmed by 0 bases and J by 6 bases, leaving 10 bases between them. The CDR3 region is CASSLVQVPEQYF. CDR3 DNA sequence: TGTGCCAGCAGCTTGGTTCAGGTGCCCGAGCAGTACTTC.

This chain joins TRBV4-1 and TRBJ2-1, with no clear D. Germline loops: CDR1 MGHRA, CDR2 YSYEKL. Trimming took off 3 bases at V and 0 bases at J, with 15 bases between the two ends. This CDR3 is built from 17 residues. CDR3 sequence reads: CASSHELHTSSYNEQFF. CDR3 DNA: TGCGCCAGCAGCCACGAACTGCACACGAGCTCCTACAATGAGCAGTTCTTC.

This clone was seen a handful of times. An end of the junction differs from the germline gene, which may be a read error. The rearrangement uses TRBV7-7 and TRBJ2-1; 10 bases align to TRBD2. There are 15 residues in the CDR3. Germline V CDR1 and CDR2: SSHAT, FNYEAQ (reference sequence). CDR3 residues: CASSLLAGAQYEQFF. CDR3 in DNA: TGTGCTAGCAGCCTCCTAGCGGGGGCGCAGTATGAGCAGTTCTTC.

The CDR3 here is CASSQRASYSTDTQYF. The CDR3 nucleotides read TGTGCCAGCAGCCAAAGGGCCAGTTATAGCACAGATACGCAGTATTTT. The rearrangement joins TRBV3-1 (or the pseudogene TRBV3-2) to TRBJ2-3; D is ambiguous. CDR3 length: 16 residues. The germline V gene encodes CDR1 LGHDT and CDR2 YNNKEL (reference sequence). Trimming removed 2 bases from V and 0 bases from J, with 12 bases in between.

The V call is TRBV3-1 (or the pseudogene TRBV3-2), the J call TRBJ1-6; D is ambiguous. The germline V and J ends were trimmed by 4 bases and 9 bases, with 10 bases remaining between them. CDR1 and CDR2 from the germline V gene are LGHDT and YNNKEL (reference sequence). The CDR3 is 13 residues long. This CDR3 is CASSPVEGSPLHF. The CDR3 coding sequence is TGTGCCAGCAGCCCCGTCGAAGGTTCACCCCTCCACTTT.